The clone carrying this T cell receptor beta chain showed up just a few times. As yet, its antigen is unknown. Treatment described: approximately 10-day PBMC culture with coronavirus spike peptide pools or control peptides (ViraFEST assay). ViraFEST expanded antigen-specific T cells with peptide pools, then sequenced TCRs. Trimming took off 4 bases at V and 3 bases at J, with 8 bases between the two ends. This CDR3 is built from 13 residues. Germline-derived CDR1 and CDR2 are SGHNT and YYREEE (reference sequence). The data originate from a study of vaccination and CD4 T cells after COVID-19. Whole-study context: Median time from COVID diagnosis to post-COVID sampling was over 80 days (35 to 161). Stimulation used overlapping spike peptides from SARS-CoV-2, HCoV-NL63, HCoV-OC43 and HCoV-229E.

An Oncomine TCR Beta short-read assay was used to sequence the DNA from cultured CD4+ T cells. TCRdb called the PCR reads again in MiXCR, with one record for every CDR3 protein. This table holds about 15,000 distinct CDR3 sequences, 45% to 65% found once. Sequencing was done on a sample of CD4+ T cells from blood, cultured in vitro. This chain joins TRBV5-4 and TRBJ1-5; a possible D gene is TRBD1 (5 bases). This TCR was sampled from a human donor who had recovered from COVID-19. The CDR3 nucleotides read TGTGCCAGCAGCCCAGGGATCAATCAGCCCCAGCATTTT. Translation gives CASSPGINQPQHF.